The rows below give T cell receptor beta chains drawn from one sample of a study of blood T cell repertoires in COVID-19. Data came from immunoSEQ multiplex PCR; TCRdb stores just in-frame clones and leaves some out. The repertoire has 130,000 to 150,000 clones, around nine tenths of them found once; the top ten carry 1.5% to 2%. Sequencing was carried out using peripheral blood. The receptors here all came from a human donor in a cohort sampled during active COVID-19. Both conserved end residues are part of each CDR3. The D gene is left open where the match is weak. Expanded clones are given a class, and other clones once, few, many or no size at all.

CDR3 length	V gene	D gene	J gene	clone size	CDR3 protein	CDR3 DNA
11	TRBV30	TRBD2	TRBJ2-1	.	CAWSVRGGEFF	TGTGCCTGGAGTGTCCGCGGGGGGGAGTTCTTC
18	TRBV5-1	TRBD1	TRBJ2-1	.	CASSLYSMGQVNYNEQFF	TGCGCCAGCAGCTTGTATTCCATGGGACAGGTAAACTACAATGAGCAGTTCTTC
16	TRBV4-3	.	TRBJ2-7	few	CASSQFQGTSSYEQYF	TGCGCCAGCAGCCAATTCCAGGGAACCAGCTCCTACGAGCAGTACTTC
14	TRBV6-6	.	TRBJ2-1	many	CASSYPAGYNEQFF	TGTGCCAGCAGTTACCCGGCGGGCTACAATGAGCAGTTCTTC
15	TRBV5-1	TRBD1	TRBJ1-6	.	CASSLEGGRNSPLHF	TGCGCCAGCAGCTTGGAAGGGGGCCGTAATTCACCCCTCCACTTT
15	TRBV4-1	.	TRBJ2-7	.	CASSQVFRNTYEQYF	TGCGCCAGCAGCCAAGTTTTTCGAAACACCTACGAGCAGTACTTC
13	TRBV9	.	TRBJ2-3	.	CASSRGLIDTQYF	TGTGCCAGCAGCCGAGGCCTCATTGATACGCAGTATTTT
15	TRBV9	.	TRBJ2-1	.	CASSVDAGRYNEQFF	TGTGCCAGCAGCGTAGACGCGGGAAGGTACAATGAGCAGTTCTTC
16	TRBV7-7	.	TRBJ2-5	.	CASSLERSSAGETQYF	TGTGCTAGCAGCTTAGAACGATCAAGCGCGGGAGAGACCCAGTACTTC
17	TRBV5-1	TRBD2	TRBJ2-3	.	CASSLKSTSGGTDTQYF	TGCGCCAGCAGCTTAAAATCTACTAGCGGGGGGACAGATACGCAGTATTTT
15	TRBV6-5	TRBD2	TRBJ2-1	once	CASRLVAGGYNEQFF	TGTGCCAGCAGACTCGTAGCGGGGGGATACAATGAGCAGTTCTTC
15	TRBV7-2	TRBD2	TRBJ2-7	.	CASGYLRGSSYEQYF	TGTGCCAGCGGATATCTGCGGGGGAGCTCCTACGAGCAGTACTTC
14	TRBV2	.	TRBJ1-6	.	CASTNGGGTSPLHF	TGTGCCAGCACCAACGGGGGGGGGACTTCACCCCTCCACTTT
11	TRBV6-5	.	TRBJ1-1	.	CASSSRIGAFF	TGTGCCAGCAGTAGCAGAATCGGGGCTTTCTTT
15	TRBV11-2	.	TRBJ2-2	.	CASSLVSPRTGELFF	TGTGCCAGCAGCTTAGTCTCCCCGCGGACCGGGGAGCTGTTTTTT
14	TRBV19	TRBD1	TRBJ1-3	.	CASSTGTAGNTIYF	TGTGCCAGTAGTACTGGGACAGCTGGAAACACCATATATTTT
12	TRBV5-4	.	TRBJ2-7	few	CASSQGVNEQYF	TGTGCCAGCAGTCAAGGGGTGAACGAGCAGTACTTC
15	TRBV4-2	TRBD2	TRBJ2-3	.	CASSIAGGVTDTQYF	TGTGCCAGCAGCATAGCGGGGGGGGTCACAGATACGCAGTATTTT
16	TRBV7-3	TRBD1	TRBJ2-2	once	CASSLMGQGAGGELFF	TGTGCCAGCAGCTTAATGGGGCAGGGGGCTGGCGGGGAGCTGTTTTTT
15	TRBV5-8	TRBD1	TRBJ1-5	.	CASSPGTGGDQPQHF	TGTGCCAGCAGCCCCGGGACAGGGGGAGATCAGCCCCAGCATTTT
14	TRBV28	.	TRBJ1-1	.	CASRLGQPNTEAFF	TGTGCCAGCAGGCTCGGACAACCGAACACTGAAGCTTTCTTT
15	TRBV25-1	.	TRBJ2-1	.	CASSEYGAETNEQFF	TGTGCCAGCAGTGAATATGGAGCGGAGACCAATGAGCAGTTCTTC
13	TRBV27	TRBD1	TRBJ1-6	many	CASSSTGGSPLHF	TGTGCCAGCAGTTCGACAGGGGGTTCACCCCTCCACTTT
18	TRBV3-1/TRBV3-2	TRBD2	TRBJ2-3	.	CASSQAKLAGGLPDTQYF	TGTGCCAGCAGCCAAGCGAAACTAGCGGGGGGCCTCCCGGATACGCAGTATTTT
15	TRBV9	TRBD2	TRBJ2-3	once	CASSVVLAGADTQYF	TGTGCCAGCAGCGTAGTTCTAGCGGGGGCAGATACGCAGTATTTT
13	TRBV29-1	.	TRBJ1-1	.	CSASIGANTEAFF	TGCAGCGCCTCAATTGGGGCGAACACTGAAGCTTTCTTT
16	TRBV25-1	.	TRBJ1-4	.	CASAGLTPSTNEKLFF	TGTGCCAGCGCGGGGTTGACACCTTCAACTAATGAAAAACTGTTTTTT
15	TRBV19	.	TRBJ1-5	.	CASSPEGTPYQPQHF	TGTGCCAGTAGTCCAGAGGGGACACCTTATCAGCCCCAGCATTTT
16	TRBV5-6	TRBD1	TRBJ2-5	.	CASSFTGATYQETQYF	TGTGCCAGCAGCTTCACAGGGGCCACGTACCAAGAGACCCAGTACTTC
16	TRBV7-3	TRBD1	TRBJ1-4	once	CASTPGQGASNEKLFF	TGTGCCAGCACCCCGGGACAGGGGGCGTCTAATGAAAAACTGTTTTTT
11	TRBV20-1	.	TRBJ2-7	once	CSARQSDEQYF	TGCAGTGCTCGACAGAGCGACGAGCAGTACTTC
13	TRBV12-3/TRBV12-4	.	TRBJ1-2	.	CASRATDGDGYTF	TGTGCCAGCAGGGCCACAGACGGGGATGGCTACACCTTC
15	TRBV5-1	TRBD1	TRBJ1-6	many	CASSVDRAANSPLHF	TGCGCCAGCAGCGTCGACAGGGCGGCCAATTCACCCCTCCACTTT
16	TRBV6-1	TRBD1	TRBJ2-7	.	CASSAARDRRYYEQYF	TGTGCCAGCAGTGCTGCCCGGGACAGACGATACTACGAGCAGTACTTC
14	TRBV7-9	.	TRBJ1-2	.	CASSFLRENYGYTF	TGTGCCAGCAGCTTTTTACGGGAGAACTATGGCTACACCTTC
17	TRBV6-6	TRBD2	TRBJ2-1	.	CASSLNSGGNSYNEQFF	TGTGCCAGCAGTCTCAATAGCGGGGGGAACTCCTACAATGAGCAGTTCTTC
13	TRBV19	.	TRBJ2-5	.	CASSNRAEETQYF	TGTGCCAGTAGTAACAGGGCCGAAGAGACCCAGTACTTC
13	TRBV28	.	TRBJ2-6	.	CASRSSGANVLTF	TGTGCCAGCAGGAGCTCTGGGGCCAACGTCCTGACTTTC
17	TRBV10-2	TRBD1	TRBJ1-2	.	CASSLPEDRGTNRGYTF	TGCGCCAGCAGTCTGCCAGAGGACAGGGGGACGAATAGGGGCTACACCTTC
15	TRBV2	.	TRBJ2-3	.	CASSEVWQGKDTQYF	TGTGCCAGCAGTGAAGTGTGGCAGGGGAAAGATACGCAGTATTTT
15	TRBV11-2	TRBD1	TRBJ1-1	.	CASSLLSRGHTEAFF	TGTGCCAGCAGCTTATTAAGCAGGGGGCACACTGAAGCTTTCTTT
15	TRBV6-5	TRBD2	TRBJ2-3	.	CASEGLAGSTDTQYF	TGTGCCAGCGAGGGACTAGCGGGGAGCACAGATACGCAGTATTTT
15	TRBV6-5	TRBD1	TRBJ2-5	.	CASSTRWAGGETQYF	TGTGCCAGCAGTACGAGATGGGCAGGGGGCGAGACCCAGTACTTC
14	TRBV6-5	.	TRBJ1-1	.	CASTVGGEDTEAFF	TGTGCCAGCACTGTGGGGGGGGAGGACACTGAAGCTTTCTTT